Given below is one TCR beta chain in context. RNA transcripts yielded amplified TCR beta CDR3 regions. The HTBI set primed first-round TCR CDR3 RT-PCR. TCRdb re-derived calls from the multiplex PCR reads in MiXCR, one entry per CDR3 protein. This table holds approximately 640,000 distinct CDR3 sequences, roughly 16% found once. These data are taken from a study of T cells in Graves' hyperthyroidism and ophthalmopathy. The CDR3 has 15 amino acids. Per germline, CDR1 MNHNS and CDR2 SASEGT. V was clipped by 5 bases and J by 4 bases, with 12 bases between them. This clonotype was sampled from a woman in her 30s with Graves' hyperthyroidism. The material sequenced was blood. V is TRBV6-1 and J is TRBJ2-6; D not certain. The CDR3 DNA is TGTGCCAGCAGTAGACGACGGGCGGGGGCCAACGTCCTGACTTTC. This sequence encodes CASSRRRAGANVLTF.